Sequencing of this T cell receptor (beta chain) was carried out in a study of cytomegalovirus exposure and HLA in healthy donors listed by TCRdb under 2017. For the wider study: In an earlier analysis of under 600 of the donors, 276 Gb of sequence data and 100 million or so unique TCR beta sequences from 180 million or so T cells were reported. HLA typing included class I and class II loci at four-digit resolution. All discovery cohort repertoires had been generated on a single sequencing platform. Rather than drawing on any new phenotypic data, the later analysis identified candidate immune exposures from TCR beta sequences and the way those sequences occurred across donors. The study aimed to test whether signatures of past pathogen exposure could be identified by cataloging public T cell receptors. Across some 400 genotyped donors of the cohort, an average of about 220,000 unique TCR beta nucleotide sequences per donor were sequenced, and approximately 17% of those sequences were non-productive. A later analysis re-examined previously published TCR beta repertoires from over 500 donors and added high-resolution HLA genotyping to investigate patterns of TCR occurrence. Among the roughly 400 genotyped donors, around 81% belonged to the genetic ancestry cluster associated with self-reported Caucasian donors. An early release that covered fewer than 750 HLA-typed donors contained around 330 gigabases of sequencing data and 85 million to 100 million unique TCR sequences. To predict cytomegalovirus infection status, the study combined high-throughput TCR immunosequencing, statistical association of individual TCRs with disease status, and machine learning. A separate validation cohort of approximately 120 different subjects was used in addition to the 666-subject first cohort. An earlier analysis of fewer than 700 of the donors applied high-throughput TCR beta sequencing to assess whether each TCR beta V gene segment acted as functional or pseudogenic. Donor age, sex, ethnicity and CMV serostatus were compiled alongside the repertoire data. The T cell repertoires of 666 subjects were profiled by immunosequencing and related to cytomegalovirus serostatus. In a later genetic analysis, genome-wide SNP genotypes for about three fifths of the roughly 670 donors were used, and that subset was treated as a discovery cohort. The number of typed donors differed by locus: about 629-630 for A, B, C, DRB1 and DQB1; 522 for DQA1; roughly 600 for DPA1; and about 470 for DPB1. About five DR-DQ haplotypes were treated as single units for association and clustering because of strong linkage in the cohort. What the authors observed across the whole study: In both the original and validation cohorts, the classifier was reported to diagnose cytomegalovirus status with high specificity and sensitivity. Most TCR sequences were observed very rarely across donors, whereas some public TCRs were present in many individuals. According to a later analysis, TCR association rates differed among HLA loci, with DRB1 alleles showing the most associated TCRs and HLA-C alleles showing the fewest. A further reported finding was that TCR beta sequences accurately predicted the HLA-A and HLA-B alleles for most subjects in the first cohort. Correlated functional status among segregating V segments might reflect linkage disequilibrium, but an unknown experimental factor could not be ruled out. A later analysis found that most CMV-associated TCR beta chains appeared HLA-restricted, with HLA associations seemingly driven largely by CMV exposure. A total of roughly 160 TCR beta chains were listed by the study as associated with cytomegalovirus. Strong co-occurrence of HLA alleles, especially DR and DQ, made assigning TCR associations to individual alleles difficult. Sequencing depth was assumed to be roughly uniform across donors in the presence/absence analyses, though that assumption may not hold. An association between a missense DCLRE1C variant and V-gene and J-gene trimming of TCR beta chains was found in a later genetic analysis and replicated in an independent cohort. According to a later genetic analysis, donors in an Asian-associated ancestry cluster had fewer N-insertions in productive TCRs than the approximately 630-donor mean. The earlier analysis of almost 600 of the donors excluded roughly 16 rarely observed V segments, including chromosome 9 orphons, because counts were too low. HLA typing was unavailable for some donors at each locus, so association tests used only the typed subset. Some IMGT-functional V segments, including TRBV6-2 and TRBV6-3, could not be distinguished by the 87-base-pair reads and were therefore excluded. At a false discovery rate of 0.05, a later analysis linked about 16,000 TCR beta sequences to specific HLA alleles. A few of the identified cytomegalovirus-associated TCR beta chains were confirmed in vitro to be specific for cytomegalovirus antigens. The cohort was sequenced for TCR beta chains only, and without alpha or paired-chain data the features that could be detected were limited. Compared with equally common non-associated chains, HLA-associated TCR beta chains in a later analysis were more clonally expanded and had lower generation probabilities. Immune exposure information for the cohort was limited to CMV serostatus. The sequencing pipeline was judged likely to have produced a cluster of highly shared sequence variants as a technical artifact. In an earlier analysis of about 540 of the donors, most TCR beta V segments were observed in productive rearrangements about 87% or about 30% of the time, broadly matching IMGT annotations. In a later analysis, several top co-occurrence clusters were reported to appear linked to parvovirus B19, influenza, CMV and Epstein-Barr virus. The authors suggested that the approach could potentially be generalized to other disease states and immunological phenotypes.

The cohort was made up of about 610 healthy bone marrow donors. Cohort members were all nominally healthy when sampled, although unrecorded immune exposures were likely present. The donor was CMV seronegative and belonged to the group of 352 seronegative cohort members. A peripheral blood sample was provided by each donor, and peripheral blood mononuclear cells were used for TCR beta sequencing. Genomic DNA was extracted from the blood cell samples with the Qiagen DNeasy Blood Extraction Kit. Receptor libraries were prepared by the immunoSEQ multiplex PCR assay. The multiplex PCR relied on a mix of 60 forward primers for TCR Vbeta segments and 13 reverse primers for TCR Jbeta segments. A multiplex PCR assay on genomic DNA amplified the CDR3 region of rearranged TCR beta genes. Amplified TCR beta libraries were sequenced as 87-base-pair reads on the Illumina HiSeq System. The original pipeline was this. Across the 500 to 850 repertoires, a later analysis counted around 80 million unique TCR beta chains, around 11 million of which were shared by at least two donors. Raw reads were error-corrected and collapsed into unique sequences with a nearest-neighbor algorithm that merged closely related sequences to remove PCR and sequencing errors. To assign V, D and J gene segments, CDR3 sequences were aligned to IMGT reference sequences. Each retained sequence needed at least a six-nucleotide match to both a V gene segment and a J gene segment. Rearrangements were classified as productive when the CDR3 lacked stop codons and remained in frame with V and J, and all other rearrangements were classified as non-productive. Following IMGT convention, CDR3 was defined as the stretch from the second conserved V-encoded cysteine to the conserved J-encoded phenylalanine. The earlier analysis of 500 to 600 of the donors excluded sequences that lacked an unambiguous match to a single V gene segment. An earlier analysis of a few hundred of the donors classified V segments as functional when productive rearrangements were above 56.7% and as segregating when the standard deviation between donors was above 5%. A statistical classification framework was built to diagnose cytomegalovirus status from the catalog of TCR beta chain sequences. A later analysis assigned V and J genes by comparing TCR nucleotide sequences with IMGT/GENE-DB human TR gene sequences. In a later analysis, CDR3 sequences and most-parsimonious VDJ recombination scenarios were assigned using the TCRdist pipeline. A later analysis defined each TCR beta chain by its CDR3 amino acid sequence plus V-gene family, and excluded reads lacking a unique V-gene family. To address suspected cross-contamination and a sequencing artifact, a later analysis removed some 620 highly shared, low-generation-probability nucleotide sequences. For each public chain, a later analysis derived a clonal expansion index from normalized ranks of inferred template counts within each repertoire. Generation probabilities in a later analysis came from a VDJ recombination model fitted to out-of-frame rearrangements, and those results were checked against IGoR. In a later analysis, hypergeometric tests were used to score TCR-TCR, TCR-HLA and TCR-CMV co-occurrence, with a repertoire-size bias correction applied to TCR pairs. To estimate false discovery rates, a later analysis permuted the HLA or CMV assignments 20 times. In a later analysis, co-occurring TCRs were grouped with DBSCAN, and TCRdist sequence similarity was added when clustering was performed within HLA-allele-positive subsets. Repertoires with fewer than 30,000 or more than 120,000 public chains were left out of co-occurrence clustering, as were four to six repertoires with anomalous nucleotide sharing. TCRdb re-hosts the immuneACCESS table, in-frame sequences only. Its copies lack some clones; in the studies checked, an unresolved V gene accounts for under half of them, and the cause for the rest is not known. V and J calls and clone size are as listed in that table; D and trimming were resolved from the DNA. This sample's clone table shows roughly 40,000 clones. More than 8% of the sample is held by the ten biggest clonotypes.

About this clone: Its target antigen remains unknown.

According to the germline V gene, CDR1 reads MDHEN and CDR2 reads SYDVKM. There are 16 amino acids in the CDR3, from cysteine to phenylalanine inclusive. The CDR3 DNA has 48 bases and is translated from base 1. Trimming removed 5 bases from V and 0 bases from J, leaving 11 bases between the germline ends. The clonotype originates from a male donor in good health and CMV-seronegative. Sequencing was performed on PBMCs. This chain is built from TRBV28 and TRBJ2-6; there is no confident call for the D gene. CDR3 reads: CASSPGEISGANVLTF. The sequenced DNA: TGTGCCAGCAGTCCCGGAGAGATCTCTGGGGCCAACGTCCTGACTTTC.